This TCR beta chain was identified during a study of cytotoxic CD8 clonotypes in ibrutinib-treated CLL. About the study: Partial responses totalled approximately 24 and complete responses 2; after median 68 months, 14 remained remitted and roughly twelve progressed.

General study findings and limits: Under treatment, the uncommon public clonotypes either contracted or remained stable. Baseline values of clonality outstripped age-matched healthy donors and followed circulating CD8+ T-cell counts.

As concerns this clone: Its antigen is unidentified.

Data came from immunoSEQ multiplex PCR; TCRdb stores just in-frame clones and leaves some out. The table records more than 150,000 clones, roughly 72% of them present only once. CDR1 and CDR2 (germline): MNHEY, SVGAGI. Trimming left V 3 bases short and J 7 bases short, with 12 bases between. The CDR3 has 14 residues. The J gene is TRBJ1-4, the V gene TRBV6-5; tentatively, D is TRBD1 (6 bases). Sequenced material: PBMCs, taken after 24 months of ibrutinib treatment. The receptor's source is a human donor with chronic lymphocytic leukemia. The chain's CDR3 is CASSYRTGSEKLFF. The CDR3 DNA follows: TGTGCCAGCAGTTATAGAACAGGGAGTGAAAAACTGTTTTTT.